These T cell receptor beta chains were read from a single sample in a study of T cells in Graves' hyperthyroidism and ophthalmopathy. MiXCR, applied by TCRdb to the multiplex PCR reads, yields one record per CDR3 protein. This sample yields fewer than 900,000 distinct CDR3 sequences, of which over 15% are seen a single time; under 9.5% belongs to the top ten. Sample: blood. Receptors originate from a man between 18 and 29 years old with Graves' hyperthyroidism. The CDR3 runs from the conserved cysteine through the conserved F or W. A D gene is named only where the DNA matches it firmly. Not all rows give a size; the values are once, few, many and, for expanded clones, a class.

size,D,J,V,CDR3,DNA
NA,TRBD2,TRBJ2-1,TRBV20-1,CSARPFSGREGSYNEQFF,TGCAGTGCTCGCCCTTTTAGCGGGAGAGAGGGTTCCTACAATGAGCAGTTCTTC
many,NA,TRBJ2-7,TRBV28,CASKAGDYEQYF,TGTGCCAGCAAGGCCGGGGACTACGAGCAGTACTTC
many,NA,TRBJ2-3,TRBV28,CASTVAGSDTQYF,TGTGCCAGCACCGTCGCAGGCTCAGATACGCAGTATTTT
many,TRBD1,TRBJ2-3,TRBV7-9,CASGRGQDTQYF,TGTGCCAGCGGAAGGGGGCAAGATACGCAGTATTTT
many,TRBD2,TRBJ2-1,TRBV30,CAWTPGLAPSYNEQFF,TGTGCCTGGACCCCGGGACTAGCGCCCTCCTACAATGAGCAGTTCTTC
many,NA,TRBJ2-2,TRBV18,CASSPLSARLHAGELFF,TGTGCCAGCTCACCACTTTCCGCCAGGTTGCACGCCGGGGAGCTGTTTTTT
many,TRBD1,TRBJ2-3,TRBV12-3/TRBV12-4,CASSTSPGQGPWDTQYF,TGTGCCAGCAGTACATCCCCGGGACAGGGGCCGTGGGATACGCAGTATTTT
many,NA,TRBJ2-5,TRBV11-3,CASSLTHPIGTQYF,TGTGCCAGCAGCTTAACTCATCCCATTGGGACCCAGTACTTC
many,TRBD2,TRBJ2-3,TRBV7-3,CASSLTGLAGGADTQYF,TGTGCCAGCAGCTTAACGGGACTAGCGGGAGGAGCAGATACGCAGTATTTT
many,NA,TRBJ2-2,TRBV20-1,CSLAGSNTGELFF,TGCAGCCTGGCGGGATCGAACACCGGGGAGCTGTTTTTT
many,TRBD1,TRBJ1-2,TRBV28,CASSWTGGFDYGYTF,TGTGCCAGCAGTTGGACAGGGGGCTTTGACTATGGCTACACCTTC
NA,TRBD2,TRBJ2-6,TRBV7-3,CASSLTSGSFGANVLTF,TGTGCCAGCAGCTTAACTAGCGGGAGTTTTGGGGCCAACGTCCTGACTTTC
few,TRBD1,TRBJ1-2,TRBV7-9,CASSPRDRSPSF,TGTGCCAGCAGCCCTAGGGACAGGAGTCCTTCCTTC
NA,NA,TRBJ1-1,TRBV7-6,CASSLGRPGRQAFF,TGTGCCAGCAGCTTAGGTAGACCGGGGCGGCAAGCTTTCTTT
NA,NA,TRBJ2-5,TRBV13,CASSSIRDFLWETQYF,TGTGCCAGCAGCTCAATCAGGGACTTCCTCTGGGAGACCCAGTACTTC
many,NA,TRBJ2-1,TRBV5-1,CASSLADNSYNEQFF,TGCGCCAGCAGCTTGGCTGACAACTCCTACAATGAGCAGTTCTTC
NA,NA,TRBJ2-5,TRBV5-6,CASSLDMGGGETQYF,TGTGCCAGCAGCTTGGACATGGGAGGGGGGGAGACCCAGTACTTC
few,NA,TRBJ1-2,TRBV7-2,CASSSDRRHGYTF,TGTGCCAGCAGTAGCGACCGCCGTCATGGCTACACCTTC
many,NA,TRBJ1-2,TRBV28,CASSHGRREGYGYTF,TGTGCCAGCAGTCACGGCCGAAGGGAGGGCTATGGCTACACCTTC
few,TRBD2,TRBJ2-1,TRBV6-2/TRBV6-3,CASSYSGGGAQRQFF,TGTGCCAGCAGTTACTCGGGGGGGGGAGCTCAACGGCAGTTCTTC
NA,NA,TRBJ1-6,TRBV10-3,CAISESWAGSPLHF,TGTGCCATCAGTGAGTCGTGGGCAGGTTCACCCCTCCACTTT
few,NA,TRBJ2-5,TRBV7-9,CASSFPLQGWETQYF,TGTGCCAGCAGCTTCCCTCTACAGGGTTGGGAGACCCAGTACTTC
NA,NA,TRBJ2-5,TRBV4-3,CASSQDWSRDVYF,TGCGCCAGCAGCCAAGATTGGTCGCGGGATGTGTACTTC
many,TRBD1,TRBJ1-2,TRBV19,CASSIGTGSNYGYTF,TGTGCCAGTAGTATCGGGACAGGCTCGAACTATGGCTACACCTTC
few,TRBD2,TRBJ2-1,TRBV7-9,CASSLKSGTNGKKEQFF,TGTGCCAGCAGCTTGAAATCCGGGACTAACGGGAAAAAAGAGCAGTTCTTC
NA,NA,TRBJ1-4,TRBV30,CAAGGTTEKLFF,TGTGCCGCCGGCGGGACAACAGAAAAACTGTTTTTT
few,TRBD1,TRBJ1-1,TRBV11-3,CASSTRQGMNTEAFF,TGTGCCAGCAGCACCCGACAGGGAATGAACACTGAAGCTTTCTTT
NA,NA,TRBJ1-2,TRBV6-1,CASLNCQRYGYTF,TGTGCCAGCCTCAACTGCCAGCGCTATGGCTACACCTTC
few,TRBD1,TRBJ1-2,TRBV24-1,CATQKTGGYGYTF,TGTGCCACACAGAAGACAGGGGGCTATGGCTACACCTTC
NA,NA,TRBJ2-6,TRBV20-1,CSAFGARANVLTF,TGCAGTGCCTTTGGAGCACGGGCCAACGTCCTGACTTTC
many,NA,TRBJ2-1,TRBV11-3,CASSTRTAAYNEQFF,TGTGCCAGCAGCACCCGGACAGCCGCCTACAATGAGCAGTTCTTC
NA,NA,TRBJ2-3,TRBV4-1,CASSISSTDTQYF,TGCGCCAGCAGCATAAGTAGCACAGATACGCAGTATTTT
NA,NA,TRBJ2-5,TRBV30,CAWSRLQGSGETQYF,TGTGCCTGGAGTCGCCTACAGGGTTCGGGGGAGACCCAGTACTTC
NA,TRBD2,TRBJ2-7,TRBV14,CASSQVVTSGSHEQYF,TGTGCCAGCAGCCAAGTAGTGACTAGCGGGAGCCACGAGCAGTACTTC
few,NA,TRBJ2-3,TRBV6-5,CASSYSKGMSTDTQYF,TGTGCCAGCAGTTACTCGAAGGGTATGAGCACAGATACGCAGTATTTT
NA,NA,TRBJ1-1,TRBV3-1,CATVPGSTPSTEAFF,TGTGCCACTGTCCCTGGCTCGACCCCTAGCACTGAAGCTTTCTTT
NA,NA,TRBJ1-4,TRBV4-1,CASSQGPGGEKLFF,TGCGCCAGCAGCCAGGGACCGGGAGGAGAAAAACTGTTTTTT
many,TRBD1,TRBJ2-7,TRBV27,CASSWGQGRGEQYF,TGTGCCAGCAGTTGGGGACAGGGAAGAGGGGAGCAGTACTTC
many,NA,TRBJ1-1,TRBV28,CASSLRTMGTEAFF,TGTGCCAGCAGTTTAAGGACAATGGGCACTGAAGCTTTCTTT
NA,NA,TRBJ2-7,TRBV20-1,CSARVLVPTYEQYF,TGCAGTGCTAGGGTACTAGTTCCCACGTACGAGCAGTACTTC
many,TRBD1,TRBJ1-5,TRBV28,CASTDYRGAQPQHF,TGTGCCAGCACCGACTACAGGGGGGCCCAGCCCCAGCATTTT
NA,NA,TRBJ1-5,TRBV28,CASSFTGMPQHF,TGTGCCAGCAGTTTCACCGGGATGCCCCAGCATTTT
few,NA,TRBJ2-1,TRBV6-6,CASSYGGAGSHNEQFF,TGTGCCAGCAGTTACGGCGGAGCAGGGTCGCACAATGAGCAGTTCTTC
NA,TRBD2,TRBJ2-7,TRBV4-3,CASSQESTSGYEQYF,TGCGCCAGCAGCCAAGAAAGCACTAGCGGCTACGAGCAGTACTTC
many,NA,TRBJ2-7,TRBV30,CAWNDRGSYEQYF,TGTGCCTGGAACGACCGGGGCTCCTACGAGCAGTACTTC
many,NA,TRBJ2-1,TRBV20-1,CSARDLGAQNEQFF,TGCAGTGCTAGAGATCTAGGAGCCCAGAATGAGCAGTTCTTC
NA,NA,TRBJ2-1,TRBV29-1,CSVEDLETYNEQFF,TGCAGCGTTGAAGATCTCGAAACGTACAATGAGCAGTTCTTC
few,NA,TRBJ1-1,TRBV27,CASSLRQVNTEAFF,TGTGCCAGCAGCCTACGACAAGTGAACACTGAAGCTTTCTTT
NA,NA,TRBJ2-5,TRBV6-1,CASSRNRQGGQETQYF,TGTGCCAGCAGCCGAAACAGACAGGGAGGACAAGAGACCCAGTACTTC
few,TRBD1,TRBJ1-1,TRBV19,CASSIVTGVEAFF,TGTGCCAGTAGTATAGTGACAGGGGTCGAAGCTTTCTTT
many,TRBD1,TRBJ2-5,TRBV7-9,CASSSDRGVETQYF,TGTGCCAGCAGCTCGGACAGGGGAGTGGAGACCCAGTACTTC
NA,NA,TRBJ1-6,TRBV27,CASRTITGGNSPLHF,TGTGCCAGCAGGACGATTACTGGGGGTAATTCACCCCTCCACTTT
few,NA,TRBJ2-2,TRBV7-9,CASSGRQGYAGELFF,TGTGCCAGCAGCGGCCGTCAGGGTTACGCCGGGGAGCTGTTTTTT
many,NA,TRBJ1-3,TRBV12-3/TRBV12-4,CASSLRGKGNTIYF,TGTGCCAGCAGTTTACGAGGGAAAGGAAACACCATATATTTT
many,NA,TRBJ2-1,TRBV5-5,CASSLEVNEQFF,TGTGCCAGCAGCTTAGAAGTCAATGAGCAGTTCTTC
many,NA,TRBJ2-7,TRBV2,CASSLTSRKPYEQYF,TGTGCCAGCAGTTTAACTAGTAGGAAACCTTACGAGCAGTACTTC
few,NA,TRBJ2-6,TRBV6-1,CASSDANSGANVLTF,TGTGCCAGCAGTGACGCAAACTCTGGGGCCAACGTCCTGACTTTC
many,TRBD2,TRBJ2-1,TRBV12-3/TRBV12-4,CASSWGLAGGNEQFF,TGTGCCAGCAGCTGGGGACTAGCGGGAGGAAATGAGCAGTTCTTC
few,NA,TRBJ1-5,TRBV5-1,CASSFMTDQPQHF,TGCGCCAGCAGCTTTATGACGGATCAGCCCCAGCATTTT
NA,NA,TRBJ2-7,TRBV4-3,CASSQEYRDSLSWEQYF,TGCGCCAGCAGCCAAGAGTATCGGGACTCCCTATCGTGGGAGCAGTACTTC